The 9 T cell receptor beta chains below come from one sample, sequenced in a study of blood T cell repertoires in COVID-19. Repertoires were generated with immunoSEQ multiplex PCR, while TCRdb's copy carries only in-frame clones and drops some. The sample contains roughly 250,000 clones, around 82% of which appear only once. The sample comprised peripheral blood. Receptor source: a woman older than 75 with active or convalescent COVID-19.

The CDR3 is CSVRPGASGAYEQYF. CDR3 nucleotide sequence: TGCAGCGTGCGACCAGGGGCTAGCGGAGCCTACGAGCAGTACTTC. This rearrangement joins TRBV29-1 to TRBJ2-7; D may be TRBD2 (7 bases). The CDR3 runs to 15 residues. The germline gives CDR1 SQVTM, CDR2 ANQGSEA. Trimming pared 6 bases from V and 2 bases from J, leaving 20 bases between.

The V and J genes are TRBV6-5 and TRBJ2-7; 7 bases agree with TRBD1. CDR3 size: 13 residues. J lost 6 bases, V lost 7 bases, and 9 bases had no gene match. Germline V gene lookup returns CDR1 MNHEY and CDR2 SVGAGI. CDR3 sequence reads: CASTIGQASEQYF. In nucleotides, the CDR3 is TGTGCCAGCACAATAGGACAGGCTAGCGAGCAGTACTTC.

J is TRBJ2-7 and V is TRBV12-3 or TRBV12-4, with TRBD2 matching over 7 bases. J gave up 6 bases and V 3 bases, and 2 bases lay outside the gene matches. The CDR3 covers 12 residues. The CDR3 sequence: CASSFGGGEQYF. CDR3 nucleotides: TGTGCCAGCAGTTTTGGGGGGGGCGAGCAGTACTTC.

The chain links TRBV27 to TRBJ2-3, with D perhaps matching TRBD2 (6 bases). This CDR3 is 16 amino acids long. Deletions cut 0 bases from V and 0 bases from J, with 10 bases between. Germline CDR1 reads MNHEY; CDR2 reads SMNVEV (reference sequence). The CDR3 loop is CASSLSPSGSTDTQYF. DNA of the CDR3: TGTGCCAGCAGTTTATCCCCCAGCGGGAGCACAGATACGCAGTATTTT.

J is TRBJ2-7 and V is TRBV2, with a weak D call TRBD1 (6 bases). This CDR3 spans 12 amino acids. Germline V gene sequence: CDR1 SNHLY, CDR2 FYNNEI. With 6 bases removed from V and 1 base from J, the gap between germline ends came to 7 bases. Here the CDR3 DNA reads TGTGCCAGCAGGGACAGATCCTACGAGCAGTACTTC. Protein sequence: CASRDRSYEQYF.

V usage is TRBV7-9 and J usage is TRBJ2-5, with 9 bases matching TRBD1. Germline-derived CDR1 and CDR2 are SEHNR and FQNEAQ (reference sequence). This CDR3 region has 15 residues. V shed 0 bases, J shed 5 bases, and the junction held 4 bases outside the gene matches. The DNA for the CDR3 is TGTGCCAGCAGCTTAGCAGGACAGGGGCGGGAGACCCAGTACTTC. Its protein is CASSLAGQGRETQYF.

This chain joins TRBV7-2 and TRBJ2-2, with D tentatively TRBD2 (6 bases). The CDR3 is 15 residues long. Germline CDR1 is SGHTA and CDR2 is FQGNSA. Trimming stripped 0 bases from V and 4 bases from J, with 9 bases between. In DNA form, the CDR3 reads TGTGCCAGCAGCTTAGCACGGGAGCGCACCGGGGAGCTGTTTTTT. Amino acids: CASSLARERTGELFF. Combining the CDR3 with reference TRBV7-2 and TRBJ2-2 gives the whole variable domain GAGVSQSPSNKVTEKGKDVELRCDPISGHTALYWYRQSLGQGLEFLIYFQGNSAPDKSGLPSDRFSAERTGGSVSTLTIQRTQQEDSAVYLCASSLARERTGELFFGEGSRLTVL.

The chain joins TRBV29-1 to TRBJ2-1; TRBD2 might be the D (5 bases). V was trimmed by 4 bases and J by 7 bases, leaving 8 bases between them. From germline, CDR1 is SQVTM and CDR2 ANQGSEA. This CDR3 has 11 residues. For the CDR3, the DNA is TGCAGCGTTGGTTCGGGGAATGAGCAGTTCTTC. The encoded protein is CSVGSGNEQFF.

This chain uses TRBV12-3 or TRBV12-4 with TRBJ1-1; no clear D. Deletions cut 5 bases from V and 7 bases from J, with 14 bases between. This CDR3 contains 13 residues. The CDR3 bases are TGTGCCAGCAGTCCTGGAGAGACCCTTGAAGCTTTCTTT. Protein product: CASSPGETLEAFF.